One and the same sample provided the 27 T cell receptor beta chains below, sequenced in a study of shared clonotypes between healthy human individuals. Assay used: immunoSEQ multiplex PCR; TCRdb lists only in-frame clones, some missing. Of 450,000 to 500,000 clones in the sample, about three quarters were seen once. Sample: PBMCs. The receptor source for this set is a woman aged 40 to 50 in good health. Some clones in this sample may be carry-over from other donors' samples.

A note on this clone: This may be a read error, as it is one base from a much larger clone. This chain joins TRBV7-2 and TRBJ2-2; the D gene is possibly TRBD2 (5 bases). Germline CDR1 SGHTA, CDR2 FQGNSA. The CDR3 runs 14 residues. This CDR3 reads CASSPTEHTGELSF. CDR3 in DNA: TGTGCCAGCAGTCCGACGGAGCACACCGGGGAGCTGTCTTTT.

This chain links TRBV30 with TRBJ2-7; the D is unclear. The CDR3 consists of 13 residues. The germline V gene encodes CDR1 GTSNPN and CDR2 SVGIG (reference sequence). The CDR3, as DNA: TGTGCTTTGGACCCCGGGCAATCCTACGAGCAGTACTTC. Amino acid sequence: CALDPGQSYEQYF.

The chain links TRBV5-1 to TRBJ2-2; D unresolved. The CDR3 loop spans 15 amino acids. Germline assignment: CDR1 SGHRS and CDR2 YFSETQ. Trimming removed 0 bases at V and 2 bases at J, with 8 bases between. The CDR3 DNA reads TGCGCCAGCAGCTTGGAGGCAGCTAACACCGGGGAGCTGTTTTTT. It is translated as CASSLEAANTGELFF. Supplemented by reference TRBV5-1 and TRBJ2-2, the full variable domain reads KAGVTQTPRYLIKTRGQQVTLSCSPISGHRSVSWYQQTPGQGLQFLFEYFSETQRNKGNFPGRFSGRQFSNSRSEMNVSTLELGDSALYLCASSLEAANTGELFFGEGSRLTVL.

Many counts were recorded for this clone. The chain uses TRBV29-1 and TRBJ2-7; the match to TRBD1 covers 8 bases. The V segment lost 4 bases and the J segment 6 bases; nucleotides outside the gene matches: 5. Looked up from germline, CDR1 is SQVTM and CDR2 is ANQGSEA. The CDR3 has 12 residues. CDR3 nucleotides: TGCAGCGTTGGGTTGACAGGGGCCGAGCAGTACTTC. Its protein product is CSVGLTGAEQYF.

V usage is TRBV10-3 and J usage is TRBJ1-1; tentative D call: TRBD1 (5 bases). V lost 7 bases to trimming and J lost 0 bases, with 12 bases between them. This CDR3 has 14 residues. Germline CDR1 reads ENHRY; CDR2 reads SYGVKD. CDR3 amino acids: CAIKDATVNTEAFF. Here the CDR3 DNA reads TGTGCCATCAAAGACGCGACAGTGAACACTGAAGCTTTCTTT.

This clone was counted between two and nine times. The chain combines TRBV11-2 with TRBJ2-5; a weak D match, TRBD2 (7 bases). The CDR3 has 15 residues. Trimming left V 1 base short and J 5 bases short, with 14 bases between. Germline-derived CDR1 and CDR2 are SGHAT and FQNNGV. The CDR3 bases are TGTGCCAGCAGCTTAGGGGGCGGGGGCCCCGAGACCCAGTACTTC. It yields the protein CASSLGGGGPETQYF.

The chain recombines TRBV11-2 with TRBJ2-5; 11 bases map to TRBD2. The CDR3 covers 17 residues. The V segment lost 1 base and the J segment 2 bases; nucleotides outside the gene matches: 6. CDR1 and CDR2 (germline): SGHAT, FQNNGV. CDR3 sequence: CASSLGLTSGEQETQYF. CDR3 DNA sequence: TGTGCCAGCAGCTTAGGGTTGACTAGCGGGGAGCAAGAGACCCAGTACTTC. The whole variable domain, remainder taken from reference TRBV11-2 and TRBJ2-5, is EAGVAQSPRYKIIEKRQSVAFWCNPISGHATLYWYQQILGQGPKLLIQFQNNGVVDDSQLPKDRFSAERLKGVDSTLKIQPAKLEDSAVYLCASSLGLTSGEQETQYFGPGTRLLVL.

The rearrangement links TRBV5-4 to TRBJ2-7, with 9 bases matching TRBD1. The CDR3 loop spans 15 amino acids. Per germline, CDR1 SGHNT and CDR2 YYREEE (reference sequence). V was clipped by 4 bases and J by 5 bases; unmatched bases: 10. This CDR3 is CASSAGGGQGHEQYF. The CDR3 coding sequence is TGTGCCAGCAGCGCTGGGGGGGGACAGGGTCACGAGCAGTACTTC.

The V gene is TRBV25-1, the J gene TRBJ2-5; D is perhaps TRBD1 (5 bases). The V and J ends lost 6 bases and 1 base respectively, with 9 bases between them. CDR1 MGHDK and CDR2 SYGVNS come from the germline V gene. The CDR3 sequence is 13 residues long. The chain's CDR3 is CASSPTAQETQYF. DNA for the CDR3: TGTGCCAGCAGCCCGACAGCCCAAGAGACCCAGTACTTC.

The chain couples TRBV6-4 to TRBJ2-3; D possibly uses TRBD1 or TRBD2 (5 bases each). Germline V CDR1 and CDR2: MRHNA, SNTAGT. This CDR3 contains 11 residues. V was cut by 6 bases and J by 8 bases, with 9 bases left in between. In DNA, the CDR3 is TGTGCCAGCAGCGACGGGGCTACGCAGTATTTT. This codes for CASSDGATQYF.

This sequence joins TRBV28 and TRBJ1-2; 7 bases agree with TRBD1. The CDR3 contains 12 residues. V dropped 4 bases and J dropped 6; count of bases not matched to a gene: 2. Germline CDR1 MDHEN, CDR2 SYDVKM. The CDR3 nucleotides are TGTGCCAGCAGTTCGACAGGGAATGGCTACACCTTC. Translation gives CASSSTGNGYTF.

This clone was seen a handful of times. The chain couples TRBV7-3 to TRBJ2-3; the D gene is possibly TRBD2 (6 bases). The CDR3 sequence is 13 residues long. Looked up from germline, CDR1 is SGHTA and CDR2 is FQGTGA. Between the trimmed V and J ends, which lost 6 bases and 0 bases, there was a span of 7 bases. The CDR3 nucleotides read TGTGCCAGCAGGGGGACTAGCACAGATACGCAGTATTTT. This sequence encodes CASRGTSTDTQYF.

The rearrangement joins TRBV2 to TRBJ1-5; 9 bases fit TRBD1. The ends lost 4 bases at V and 4 bases at J; junction bases unmatched: 5. This CDR3 contains 15 residues. Germline CDR1 reads SNHLY; CDR2 reads FYNNEI. CDR3 residues: CASSVMDRGNQPQHF. Written as DNA, the CDR3 is TGTGCCAGCAGTGTCATGGACAGGGGAAATCAGCCCCAGCATTTT.

In regard to this clone: It is likely a read error: a sequence one base away is far more abundant. Other DNA sequences in this sample translate to the same CDR3. This sequence joins TRBV7-3 and TRBJ2-7, with 7 bases lining up with TRBD2. Germline CDR1 SGHTA, CDR2 FQGTGA. Trimming took 5 bases from V and 1 from J; bases not matched to a gene: 11. CDR3 length: 16 residues. This CDR3 reads CASSPGWEGTSYEQYF. As DNA, the CDR3 is TGTGCCAGCAGCCCAGGATGGGAGGGGACGTCCTACGAGCAGTACTTC.

This rearrangement joins TRBV5-1 to TRBJ2-1; no reliable D call. The CDR3 has 15 residues. CDR1 and CDR2 (germline): SGHRS, YFSETQ. V was clipped by 5 bases and J by 3 bases, with 15 bases between them. The chain's CDR3 is CASREASVSYNEQFF. The DNA for the CDR3 is TGCGCCAGCAGAGAAGCGTCAGTTAGCTACAATGAGCAGTTCTTC.

This chain uses TRBV6-6 with TRBJ1-5; D call uncertain. Between the trimmed V and J ends, which lost 1 base and 11 bases, there was a span of 15 bases. Germline CDR1 is MNHNY and CDR2 is SVGAGI (reference sequence). This CDR3 comprises 14 residues. The CDR3: CASSYWTQDPAQHF. DNA for the CDR3: TGTGCCAGCAGTTACTGGACCCAGGACCCGGCCCAGCATTTT.

The chain links TRBV5-1 to TRBJ2-3; 11 nucleotides line up with TRBD2. There are 19 residues in the CDR3. Germline V lookup: CDR1 SGHRS, CDR2 YFSETQ. Losses at the gene ends were 2 bases for V and 0 bases for J; bases not matched to a gene: 11. CDR3 DNA: TGCGCCAGCAGCTTTGGGATTAGCGGGAGGGCCCGTAGCACAGATACGCAGTATTTT. It encodes CASSFGISGRARSTDTQYF.

The V call is TRBV29-1, the J call TRBJ1-2; no definite D call. There are 13 residues in the CDR3. The V gene lost 2 bases and the J gene lost 2 bases, with 9 bases spanning the gap. The V gene's germline CDR1 is SQVTM and CDR2 ANQGSEA. The CDR3 loop is CSVESLTNYGYTF. As DNA, the CDR3 is TGCAGCGTTGAAAGTCTTACGAACTATGGCTACACCTTC.

This clone was seen a few times. The chain has TRBV5-1 and TRBJ2-1, with 8 bases matching TRBD2. The V gene's germline CDR1 is SGHRS and CDR2 YFSETQ. This CDR3 contains 14 residues. V lost 5 bases to trimming and J lost 6 bases; unmatched junction nucleotides: 7. CDR3 protein: CASSPPGTSNEQFF. DNA for the CDR3: TGCGCCAGCAGTCCGCCCGGGACTAGCAATGAGCAGTTCTTC.

The V and J genes are TRBV18 and TRBJ1-5; tentatively, D is TRBD1 (5 bases). Trimming took 1 base from V and 1 from J, leaving 17 bases between them. This CDR3 region has 18 residues. CDR1 is KGHSH, CDR2 LQKENI, per germline. The CDR3 reads CASSPREGTTGSNQPQHF. CDR3 nucleotide sequence: TGTGCCAGCTCACCACGCGAAGGGACCACAGGCAGCAATCAGCCCCAGCATTTT. The full variable domain, in which reference TRBV18 and TRBJ1-5 provide the parts outside the CDR3, is NAGVMQNPRHLVRRRGQEARLRCSPMKGHSHVYWYRQLPEEGLKFMVYLQKENIIDESGMPKERFSAEFPKEGPSILRIQQVVRGDSAAYFCASSPREGTTGSNQPQHFGDGTRLSIL.

The rearrangement joins TRBV29-1 to TRBJ1-2, with 10 positions matching TRBD1. Germline V gives CDR1 SQVTM, CDR2 ANQGSEA. The CDR3 is 15 residues long. V dropped 4 bases and J dropped 4; count of bases not matched to a gene: 9. In nucleotides, the CDR3 is TGCAGCGTTGTTCGATCTGGACAGGGGGGCTATGGCTACACCTTC. Translation: CSVVRSGQGGYGYTF. Full variable domain (rest looked up from reference TRBV29-1 and TRBJ1-2): SAVISQKPSRDICQRGTSLTIQCQVDSQVTMMFWYRQQPGQSLTLIATANQGSEATYESGFVIDKFPISRPNLTFSTLTVSNMSPEDSSIYLCSVVRSGQGGYGYTFGSGTRLTVV.

In regard to this clone: This sequence may be a read error, since a much larger clone differs from it by one base. The same CDR3 arises from other DNA sequences in this sample as well. The chain has TRBV19 and TRBJ1-1; TRBD1 aligns across 7 bases. The CDR3 has 13 residues. Germline values: CDR1 LNHDA, CDR2 SQIVND (reference sequence). In nucleotides, the CDR3 is TGTGCCAGCAGTATCGGGACAGTCCCCCGAGCTTTCTTT. It yields the protein CASSIGTVPRAFF.

Ten or more counts support this clone. The chain links TRBV5-4 to TRBJ2-7, with TRBD1 identical over 8 bases. The germline gives CDR1 SGHNT, CDR2 YYREEE (reference sequence). The CDR3 spans 17 residues. Losses at the gene ends were 0 bases for V and 1 base for J; bases not matched to a gene: 9. CDR3 amino acids: CASSLGMTGVPSYEQYF. The CDR3 nucleotides read TGTGCCAGCAGCTTGGGCATGACAGGGGTCCCGTCCTACGAGCAGTACTTC.

The rearrangement uses TRBV19 and TRBJ2-2, with D hard to call. This CDR3 has 11 amino acids. V lost 6 bases and J lost 6, with 5 bases in between. Per germline, CDR1 LNHDA and CDR2 SQIVND (reference sequence). The CDR3 is CASSPPGELFF. The CDR3 DNA reads as TGTGCCAGTAGCCCGCCCGGGGAGCTGTTTTTT.

CDR3 DNA sequence: TGTGCCAGCAGTGACGGGAGCGGCAAAAACATTCAGTACTTC. Protein product: CASSDGSGKNIQYF. This sequence joins TRBV25-1 and TRBJ2-4, with a tentative D call TRBD2 (6 bases). The CDR3 has 14 amino acids. V lost 3 bases and J lost 3, with 9 bases in between. Germline V gene data show CDR1 as MGHDK and CDR2 as SYGVNS. The whole variable domain, remainder taken from reference TRBV25-1 and TRBJ2-4, is EADIYQTPRYLVIGTGKKITLECSQTMGHDKMYWYQQDPGMELHLIHYSYGVNSTEKGDLSSESTVSRIRTEHFPLTLESARPSHTSQYLCASSDGSGKNIQYFGAGTRLSVL.

Worth noting for this clone: A far larger clone is just one base off, so this is likely a read error. V gene TRBV30 combines with J gene TRBJ1-1; no definite D call. This CDR3 has 11 residues. The V and J ends lost 8 bases and 8 bases respectively, with 15 bases between them. Looked up from germline, CDR1 is GTSNPN and CDR2 is SVGIG (reference sequence). CDR3 coding DNA: TGTGCCAGGATTAATGTAAGGGAAGCTTTCTTT. This translates into CARINVREAFF.

The chain is built from TRBV11-2 and TRBJ2-3, with D perhaps TRBD1 (5 bases). This CDR3 has 14 residues. V gave up 5 bases and J gave up 2 bases, with 11 bases separating them. The germline V gene has CDR1 SGHAT and CDR2 FQNNGV. The CDR3 spells CASSARVFTDTQYF. The DNA for the CDR3 is TGTGCCAGCAGCGCCAGGGTTTTCACAGATACGCAGTATTTT.